One and the same sample provided the 16 T cell receptor beta chains below, sequenced in a study of shared clonotypes between healthy human individuals. TCRdb's copy holds only in-frame clones and misses some; the assay was immunoSEQ multiplex PCR. The repertoire consists of approximately 710,000 clones, with 80% to 95% occurring once and the leading ten covering about 33%. Sequences were obtained from memory CD8+ T cells from PBMCs. As to subset: CD45RO+ cells pooled with CCR7-negative TemRA cells. These receptor sequences come from a man aged 18 to 30 in good health. Some clones in this sample may be carry-over from other donors' samples.

The chain links TRBV4-3 to TRBJ2-1; 11 bases agree with TRBD2. Per the germline V gene, CDR1 is LGHNA and CDR2 is YSLEER. The length of the CDR3 is 21 residues. The J segment lost 0 bases and the V segment lost 4 bases, leaving 17 bases of the junction unmatched. The CDR3 coding sequence is TGCGCCAGCAGCCCAGGTATCGGGATTAGCGGGAGGGCAAGCTCCTACAATGAGCAGTTCTTC. Translated: CASSPGIGISGRASSYNEQFF.

The chain links TRBV25-1 to TRBJ2-7, with TRBD1 matching over 12 bases. The V and J ends lost 7 bases and 5 bases, in that order; junction bases with no gene match: 6. CDR1 is MGHDK, CDR2 SYGVNS, per germline. This CDR3 contains 14 residues. CDR3 in amino acids: CASTRDRGLDEQYF. The CDR3 region has the DNA TGTGCCAGCACACGGGACAGGGGGCTTGACGAGCAGTACTTC.

A single count supports this clone. The CDR3, as DNA: TGTGCCAGCAGCTTAAGTGGCAGGTCCCACGAGCAGTACTTC. It encodes CASSLSGRSHEQYF. The chain combines TRBV7-9 with TRBJ2-7; D gene uncertain. The CDR3 extends over 14 amino acids. The germline V and J ends were trimmed by 2 bases and 5 bases, with 13 bases remaining between them. Looked up from germline, CDR1 is SEHNR and CDR2 is FQNEAQ (reference sequence).

This clone was picked up a small number of times. This chain uses TRBV29-1 with TRBJ2-7; D possibly corresponds to TRBD2 (6 bases). CDR1 and CDR2 from the germline V gene are SQVTM and ANQGSEA. V lost 2 bases and J lost 7, with 24 bases in between. This CDR3 has 16 amino acids. The CDR3 loop is CSVETGEAGSTAEQYF. The CDR3 nucleotides read TGCAGCGTTGAAACGGGGGAGGCGGGGTCTACGGCGGAGCAGTACTTC.

V gene TRBV10-3 combines with J gene TRBJ2-5; D ambiguous. The V end was cut by 3 bases, the J end by 1 base, with 9 bases between. Germline loops: CDR1 ENHRY, CDR2 SYGVKD. This CDR3 is built from 14 residues. The CDR3 is CAISDSGAQETQYF. The CDR3, as DNA: TGTGCCATCAGTGACTCGGGCGCCCAAGAGACCCAGTACTTC.

V and J are TRBV13 and TRBJ2-3; no firm D call. V was cut by 6 bases and J by 1 base, with 14 bases left in between. From germline, CDR1 is PRHDT and CDR2 FYEKMQ (reference sequence). The CDR3 has 15 amino acids. For the CDR3, the DNA is TGTGCCAGCAGTATATGGGGTCTAGGCACAGATACGCAGTATTTT. Translating it yields CASSIWGLGTDTQYF.

The chain employs TRBV19 and TRBJ2-7; 10 nucleotides match TRBD2. This CDR3 comprises 16 residues. Trimming at V came to 1 base and at J to 0 bases, leaving 3 bases not matched to a gene. CDR1 and CDR2 (germline): LNHDA, SQIVND (reference sequence). In DNA form, the CDR3 reads TGTGCCAGTAGTATAGCTAGCGGGAGCCTCTCCTACGAGCAGTACTTC. Its protein product is CASSIASGSLSYEQYF. Drawing the rest from reference TRBV19 and TRBJ2-7, the complete variable domain is DGGITQSPKYLFRKEGQNVTLSCEQNLNHDAMYWYRQDPGQGLRLIYYSQIVNDFQKGDIAEGYSVSREKKESFPLTVTSAQKNPTAFYLCASSIASGSLSYEQYFGPGTRLTVT.

This sequence joins TRBV25-1 and TRBJ1-2; tentative D call: TRBD1 (5 bases). CDR3 size: 14 residues. Trimming took 7 bases from V and 3 from J, leaving 15 bases between them. Germline V lookup: CDR1 MGHDK, CDR2 SYGVNS. This CDR3 is CASTLGLGDYGYTF. The CDR3 DNA sequence: TGTGCCAGCACCTTGGGACTAGGAGACTATGGCTACACCTTC.

The rearrangement joins TRBV4-1 to TRBJ2-4, with TRBD1 identical over 10 bases. Germline V gene sequence: CDR1 MGHRA, CDR2 YSYEKL. The CDR3 length is 18 residues. J lost 0 bases, V lost 3 bases, and 8 bases had no gene match. The CDR3 here is CASSHRDRGLTAKNIQYF. CDR3 nucleotides: TGCGCCAGCAGCCACCGGGACAGGGGATTGACAGCCAAAAACATTCAGTACTTC.

V and J are TRBV5-6 and TRBJ2-1, with D possibly matching TRBD1 (6 bases). The CDR3 length is 14 residues. V was cut by 4 bases and J by 4 bases, with 12 bases left in between. CDR1 SGHDT and CDR2 YYEEEE come from the germline V gene. The CDR3 spells CASSDGTLYNEQFF. CDR3 sequence (DNA): TGTGCCAGCAGCGACGGGACATTGTACAATGAGCAGTTCTTC.

This chain links TRBV9 with TRBJ2-7, with D perhaps matching TRBD2 (6 bases). This CDR3 comprises 15 residues. V was trimmed by 0 bases and J by 2 bases, leaving 12 bases between them. The germline gives CDR1 SGDLS, CDR2 YYNGEE. The CDR3 DNA reads TGTGCCAGCAGCGTAGGTCCGGGAGCCACCTACGAGCAGTACTTC. It specifies CASSVGPGATYEQYF.

V and J are TRBV28 and TRBJ2-7, with no clear D. The CDR3 contains 13 residues. Deletions cut 2 bases from V and 7 bases from J, with 12 bases between. Germline CDR1 reads MDHEN; CDR2 reads SYDVKM. This chain's CDR3 is CASSLGSFWEQYF. Written as DNA, the CDR3 is TGTGCCAGCAGTTTAGGCTCCTTTTGGGAGCAGTACTTC.

The chain has TRBV28 and TRBJ2-5; tentative D call: TRBD2 (5 bases). The CDR3 totals 16 residues. V lost 5 bases, J lost 2 bases, and 18 bases lay in between. Germline V gene sequence: CDR1 MDHEN, CDR2 SYDVKM. CDR3 region: CASSPGLRRNQETQYF. In DNA, the CDR3 is TGTGCCAGCAGTCCGGGGTTGCGGCGCAATCAAGAGACCCAGTACTTC.

In its sample, this clone was seen once. V and J are TRBV7-7 and TRBJ2-7; 8 nucleotides agree with TRBD1. The V and J ends lost 1 base and 0 bases, in that order; junction bases with no gene match: 2. The CDR3 runs to 15 residues. Germline V gives CDR1 SSHAT, CDR2 FNYEAQ (reference sequence). In DNA form, the CDR3 reads TGTGCCAGCAGCTTAGGACAGGGGCACTCCTACGAGCAGTACTTC. It encodes CASSLGQGHSYEQYF.

This chain links TRBV7-9 with TRBJ2-7, with TRBD2 identical over 9 bases. Trimming took 5 bases from V and 7 from J; bases not matched to a gene: 12. The germline CDR1 and CDR2 sequences are SEHNR and FQNEAQ (reference sequence). This CDR3 region has 15 residues. CDR3 loop: CASSKTSGRVWEQYF. The CDR3 DNA is TGTGCCAGCAGCAAAACTAGCGGGCGGGTCTGGGAGCAGTACTTC.

Worth noting for this clone: Additional DNA sequences in this sample encode the identical CDR3. This chain links TRBV9 with TRBJ2-7; the match to TRBD2 covers 11 bases. V lost 0 bases, J lost 1 base, and 0 bases stayed unmatched. Germline lookup yields CDR1 SGDLS and CDR2 YYNGEE. The CDR3 runs 15 residues. The DNA of the CDR3 is TGTGCCAGCAGCGTAGGACTAGCGGGGTCCTACGAGCAGTACTTC. Translating it yields CASSVGLAGSYEQYF.